This entry lists 15 T cell receptor beta chains sequenced from one sample in a study of shared clonotypes between healthy human individuals (dated by TCRdb to 2018 to 2021). Preparation of the library involved the immunoSEQ multiplex PCR assay. The table was pulled from immuneACCESS by TCRdb, which kept in-frame rearrangements only. Such tables lose some clones; where checked, under half of the loss comes from unresolved V genes, and the rest has no known cause. The sample records a few million clones, roughly 92% of which are singletons. The ten largest account for 0.37% of the sample. The sequenced sample consisted of naive CD4+ T cells from PBMCs. The cell subset or site label corresponds to: CD45RA+ positively selected. Every receptor here comes from a man in his late teens or twenties in good health. Some clones in this sample may be carry-over from other donors' samples.

The chain is built from TRBV29-1 and TRBJ2-1, with no clear D. CDR1 SQVTM and CDR2 ANQGSEA come from the germline V gene. V was shortened by 4 bases and J by 2 bases, with 9 bases between the two germline ends. The CDR3 has 13 amino acids. The CDR3 DNA reads TGCAGCGTTGTCTGGTTGGCCTACAATGAGCAGTTCTTC. Residues: CSVVWLAYNEQFF.

In its sample, this clone was seen once. The V and J genes are TRBV6-5 and TRBJ1-2; D is unresolved. The CDR3 loop spans 14 amino acids. Trimming removed 6 bases at V and 2 bases at J, with 13 bases between. Looked up from germline, CDR1 is MNHEY and CDR2 is SVGAGI. CDR3 bases: TGTGCCAGCAGCCTCAGTTTTGCGAACTATGGCTACACCTTC. It translates to CASSLSFANYGYTF.

The chain recombines TRBV2 with TRBJ2-2, with unresolved D. V gave up 6 bases and J gave up 0 bases, with 8 bases separating them. Germline V gene lookup returns CDR1 SNHLY and CDR2 FYNNEI. The CDR3 covers 14 residues. The CDR3 sequence is CASRDRANTGELFF. The CDR3 nucleotides read TGTGCCAGCAGGGACCGAGCGAACACCGGGGAGCTGTTTTTT.

For this clone: This same CDR3 is encoded by further DNA sequences in the sample. The chain carries TRBV7-9 and TRBJ1-5; D is unclear. The CDR3 covers 14 residues. Germline V lookup: CDR1 SEHNR, CDR2 FQNEAQ (reference sequence). The V gene lost 4 bases and the J gene lost 0 bases, with 7 bases spanning the gap. The CDR3 sequence: CASSSRGSNQPQHF. CDR3 nucleotides: TGTGCCAGCAGCTCCCGGGGTAGCAATCAGCCCCAGCATTTT. Full variable domain (outside the CDR3, taken from reference TRBV7-9 and TRBJ1-5): DTGVSQNPRHKITKRGQNVTFRCDPISEHNRLYWYRQTLGQGPEFLTYFQNEAQLEKSRLLSDRFSAERPKGSFSTLEIQRTEQGDSAMYLCASSSRGSNQPQHFGDGTRLSIL.

Concerning this clone: Additional DNA sequences in this sample encode the identical CDR3. CDR3 amino acids: CASSLDRGTEAFF. CDR3 nucleotides: TGTGCCAGCAGCTTAGACAGAGGGACTGAAGCTTTCTTT. The chain employs TRBV7-2 and TRBJ1-1; D remains ambiguous. Looked up from germline, CDR1 is SGHTA and CDR2 is FQGNSA. V lost 1 base and J 5 bases, leaving 8 bases between the germline ends. The CDR3 is 13 amino acids.

The V call is TRBV5-1, the J call TRBJ2-1; 7 positions match TRBD2. Germline V gives CDR1 SGHRS, CDR2 YFSETQ. V was pared by 1 base and J by 0 bases, with 7 bases of the junction left unmatched. The CDR3 is made up of 17 amino acids. In nucleotides, the CDR3 is TGCGCCAGCAGCTTGTTGCCAGCGGGGAGCTCCTACAATGAGCAGTTCTTC. It is translated as CASSLLPAGSSYNEQFF.

V usage is TRBV5-4 and J usage is TRBJ2-5; D not certain. The CDR3 runs to 13 residues. Per germline, CDR1 SGHNT and CDR2 YYREEE (reference sequence). V lost 4 bases and J 5 bases, leaving 12 bases between the germline ends. This CDR3 is CASSPVGWETQYF. The CDR3 nucleotides are TGTGCCAGCAGCCCTGTCGGGTGGGAGACCCAGTACTTC.

The rearrangement joins TRBV5-4 to TRBJ2-2, with TRBD2 matching over 8 bases. This CDR3 contains 14 residues. V dropped 4 bases and J dropped 3; count of bases not matched to a gene: 2. Per the germline V gene, CDR1 is SGHNT and CDR2 is YYREEE (reference sequence). This chain's CDR3 is CASSQTSDTGELFF. The DNA for the CDR3 is TGTGCCAGCAGCCAGACTAGCGACACCGGGGAGCTGTTTTTT. The complete variable domain, with remaining parts taken from reference TRBV5-4 and TRBJ2-2, reads ETGVTQSPTHLIKTRGQQVTLRCSSQSGHNTVSWYQQALGQGPQFIFQYYREEENGRGNFPPRFSGLQFPNYSSELNVNALELDDSALYLCASSQTSDTGELFFGEGSRLTVL.

The J gene is TRBJ2-5, the V gene TRBV6-1; D might be TRBD1 (7 bases). The V end was cut by 8 bases, the J end by 1 base, with 14 bases between. Germline lookup yields CDR1 MNHNS and CDR2 SASEGT. This CDR3 comprises 14 residues. CDR3 coding DNA: TGTGCCAGCCGAAGGCGGGACAGCCAAGAGACCCAGTACTTC. It is translated as CASRRRDSQETQYF.

This chain joins TRBV28 and TRBJ2-2; D not resolved. V gave up 3 bases and J gave up 5 bases, with 13 bases separating them. The CDR3 runs 15 residues. CDR1 is MDHEN and CDR2 is SYDVKM in the germline V gene. CDR3 DNA: TGTGCCAGCAGTTTGGGTCGGGCAGATACCGGGGAGCTGTTTTTT. This encodes CASSLGRADTGELFF.

The chain couples TRBV28 to TRBJ1-1; possibly TRBD1 for D (5 bases). Trimming pared 7 bases from V and 4 bases from J, leaving 13 bases between. CDR1 is MDHEN and CDR2 is SYDVKM in the germline V gene. The length of the CDR3 is 13 residues. CDR3 region: CASNRGFGTEAFF. The CDR3 region has the DNA TGTGCCAGCAACCGGGGGTTCGGCACTGAAGCTTTCTTT.

The chain joins TRBV18 to TRBJ2-2; D not certain. Germline V gives CDR1 KGHSH, CDR2 LQKENI. V was clipped by 4 bases and J by 6 bases, with 12 bases between them. The CDR3 extends over 14 amino acids. CDR3 coding DNA: TGTGCCAGCTCACGGAATGGACCCGCCGGGGAGCTGTTTTTT. Protein: CASSRNGPAGELFF.

The rearrangement joins TRBV7-9 to TRBJ2-7, with TRBD1 as a possible D gene (5 bases). The ends were cut back, 3 bases at V and 2 bases at J, with 11 bases in the middle. This CDR3 contains 14 residues. Germline V gene sequence: CDR1 SEHNR, CDR2 FQNEAQ (reference sequence). In nucleotides, the CDR3 is TGTGCCAGCAGCTTTCGAGGCAGGGCCTACGAGCAGTACTTC. Amino acid sequence: CASSFRGRAYEQYF.

The chain uses TRBV5-1 and TRBJ2-7; 12 positions match TRBD1. This CDR3 is 15 amino acids long. Looked up from germline, CDR1 is SGHRS and CDR2 is YFSETQ. V lost 6 bases, J lost 5 bases, and 9 bases stayed unmatched. The CDR3 loop is CASTMGQGAMDEQYF. As DNA, the CDR3 is TGCGCCAGCACCATGGGACAGGGGGCAATGGACGAGCAGTACTTC.

The chain recombines TRBV7-2 with TRBJ1-2; no firm D call. V shed 5 bases and J shed 4 bases, with 11 bases lying between them. Germline-derived CDR1 and CDR2 are SGHTA and FQGNSA. This CDR3 comprises 13 residues. CDR3 coding DNA: TGTGCCAGCAGCCCCGAGCAGCGCTATGGCTACACCTTC. Translation gives CASSPEQRYGYTF.